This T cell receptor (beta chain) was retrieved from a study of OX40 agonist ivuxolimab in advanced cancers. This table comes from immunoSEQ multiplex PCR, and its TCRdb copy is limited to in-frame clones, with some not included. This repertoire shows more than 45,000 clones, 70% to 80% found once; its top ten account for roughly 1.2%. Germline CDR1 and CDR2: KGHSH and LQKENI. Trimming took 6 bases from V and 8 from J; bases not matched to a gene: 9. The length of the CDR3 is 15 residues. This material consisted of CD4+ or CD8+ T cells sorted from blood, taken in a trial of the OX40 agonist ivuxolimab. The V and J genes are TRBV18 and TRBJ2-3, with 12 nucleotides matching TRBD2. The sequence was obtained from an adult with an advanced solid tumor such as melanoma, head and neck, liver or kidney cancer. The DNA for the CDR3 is TGTGCCAGCTCGCGGACTAGCGGGGAGCTCGGTACGCAGTATTTT. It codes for CASSRTSGELGTQYF.